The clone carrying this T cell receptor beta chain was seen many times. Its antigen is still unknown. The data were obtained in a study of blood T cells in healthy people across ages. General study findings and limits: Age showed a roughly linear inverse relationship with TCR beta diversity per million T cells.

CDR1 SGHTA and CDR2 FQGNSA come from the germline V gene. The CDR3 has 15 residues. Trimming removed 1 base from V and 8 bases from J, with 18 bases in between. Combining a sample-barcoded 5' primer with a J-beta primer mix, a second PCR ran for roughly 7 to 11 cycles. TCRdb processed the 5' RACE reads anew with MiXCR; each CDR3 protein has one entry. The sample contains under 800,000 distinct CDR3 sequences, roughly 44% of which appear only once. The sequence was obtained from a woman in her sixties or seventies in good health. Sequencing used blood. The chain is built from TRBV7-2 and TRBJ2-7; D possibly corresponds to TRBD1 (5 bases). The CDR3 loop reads CASSLEAGASVKQYF. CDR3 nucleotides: TGTGCCAGCAGCTTAGAGGCTGGGGCCTCTGTGAAGCAGTACTTC.